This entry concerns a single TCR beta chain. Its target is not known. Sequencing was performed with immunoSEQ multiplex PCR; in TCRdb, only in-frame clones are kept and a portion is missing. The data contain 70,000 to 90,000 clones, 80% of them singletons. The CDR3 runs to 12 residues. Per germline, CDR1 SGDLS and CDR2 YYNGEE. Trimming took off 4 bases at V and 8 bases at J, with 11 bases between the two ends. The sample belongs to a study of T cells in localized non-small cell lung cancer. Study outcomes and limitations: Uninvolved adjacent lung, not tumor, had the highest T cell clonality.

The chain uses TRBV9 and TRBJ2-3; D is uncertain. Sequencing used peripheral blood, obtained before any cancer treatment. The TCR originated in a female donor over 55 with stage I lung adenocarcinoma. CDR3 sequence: CASSTEASTQYF. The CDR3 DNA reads TGTGCCAGCAGCACAGAGGCGAGTACGCAGTATTTT.